This is a list of T cell receptor beta chains from one sample in a study of shared clonotypes between healthy human individuals. The table came from immunoSEQ multiplex PCR; TCRdb's copy has only in-frame clones and leaves some out. The repertoire holds under 750,000 clones, with over 55% as singletons. The sample consisted of memory CD4+ T cells sorted from blood. The origin of the receptors is a woman aged 25 to 39 in good health. Each CDR3 is given with its conserved first and last residue. The D gene is left open where the match is weak. Only part of the rows carry a size: once, few, many, or a class if the clone is expanded.

-	TRBV18	TRBJ2-3	-	TGTGCCAGCTCTCCTGCTAGCACAGATACGCAGTATTTT	CASSPASTDTQYF
once	TRBV2	TRBJ1-5	TRBD1	TGTGCCAGCACTGGGACAGGGGGCGATCAGCCCCAGCATTTT	CASTGTGGDQPQHF
-	TRBV25-1	TRBJ2-7	TRBD1	TGTGCCAGCAGTGAATTTGGGACAGGGGGCAACGAGCAGTACTTC	CASSEFGTGGNEQYF
-	TRBV7-6	TRBJ2-7	-	TGTGCCAGCAGCAACGTAGGGGTAGGGGTCTACGAGCAGTACTTC	CASSNVGVGVYEQYF
-	TRBV7-8	TRBJ2-7	TRBD1	TGTGCCAGCAGCTGGGGACAGGGGACCTACGAGCAGTACTTC	CASSWGQGTYEQYF
-	TRBV7-3	TRBJ1-5	-	TGTGCCAGCAGCTTGGACGGAATGCAGCCCCAGCATTTT	CASSLDGMQPQHF
few	TRBV11-2	TRBJ1-1	-	TGTGCCAGCAGACGCACTAACATGAACACTGAAGCTTTCTTT	CASRRTNMNTEAFF
-	TRBV25-1	TRBJ2-1	-	TGTGCCAGCAGTGGAGATTACAATGAGCAGTTCTTC	CASSGDYNEQFF
-	TRBV21-1	TRBJ2-7	-	TGTGCCAGCAGCAAAGGTAAGGGCGGGGTTTACTTTGGAGAGAACTTC	CASSKGKGGVYFGENF
-	TRBV19	TRBJ1-5	-	TGTGCCAGTAGTAAGGGAATTACACGATTAAGCAATCAGCCCCAGCATTTT	CASSKGITRLSNQPQHF
few	TRBV6-5	TRBJ2-5	TRBD1	TGTGCCAGCAGTCAAATTGGGACAGGGCAAGAGACCCAGTACTTC	CASSQIGTGQETQYF
-	TRBV28	TRBJ1-5	-	TGTGCCAGCACTGACAATGCGAGCAATCAGCCCCAGCATTTT	CASTDNASNQPQHF
-	TRBV7-6	TRBJ2-6	-	TGTGCCAGCAGCTTAGTGACCCCAGGGAGCAGGACGGTCTCTGGGGCCAACGTCCTGACTTTC	CASSLVTPGSRTVSGANVLTF
-	TRBV19	TRBJ2-6	TRBD1	TGTGCCAGTAATAACAGGGGAATCTCTGGGGCCAACGTCCTGACTTTC	CASNNRGISGANVLTF
-	TRBV12-5	TRBJ2-2	TRBD2	TGTGCTAGTGGTTTGGTAGCGGGAGGTGTCGGGGAGCTGTTTTTT	CASGLVAGGVGELFF
-	TRBV28	TRBJ1-5	TRBD1	TGTGCCAGCAGGACAGGGGGCCGGCAGCCCCAGCATTTT	CASRTGGRQPQHF
-	TRBV10-2	TRBJ2-1	TRBD2	TGCGCCAGCAGTGAGGCTAGCGGGAGGTGGAATGAGCAGTTCTTC	CASSEASGRWNEQFF
-	TRBV4-2	TRBJ1-2	-	TGTGCCAGCAGCCAAGAAGGGGGTGTCCGCTATGGCTACACCTTC	CASSQEGGVRYGYTF
-	TRBV6-6	TRBJ1-5	TRBD1	TGTGCCAGCAGACAAGGACAGGGCCCCCCTCAGCCCCAGCATTTT	CASRQGQGPPQPQHF
once	TRBV9	TRBJ2-3	-	TGTGCCAGCAGCGTAGCTAACAGGCCAGATACGCAGTATTTT	CASSVANRPDTQYF
-	TRBV28	TRBJ1-4	TRBD1	TGTGCCAGCAGTGAAGGGGGCTCGGGTGAAAAACTGTTTTTT	CASSEGGSGEKLFF
-	TRBV7-2	TRBJ1-2	-	TGTGCCAGCAGCTTGGACAGCAACTATGGCTACACCTTC	CASSLDSNYGYTF
-	TRBV10-2	TRBJ2-7	-	TGCGCCAGCAGTGGACAGGACAACCTGGAGCAGTACTTC	CASSGQDNLEQYF
-	TRBV4-1	TRBJ2-5	TRBD2	TGCGCCAGCAGCCAAGAGGGACTAGCGGGATTCGGGGAGACCCAGTACTTC	CASSQEGLAGFGETQYF
few	TRBV7-6	TRBJ2-2	TRBD1	TGTGCCAGCAGCTCATCAGGGGGCGGCGGGGAGCTGTTTTTT	CASSSSGGGGELFF
few	TRBV18	TRBJ2-7	TRBD2	TGTGCCAGCTGTACCGGACTAGCGGGAGAGTACGAGCAGTACTTC	CASCTGLAGEYEQYF
-	TRBV21-1	TRBJ2-7	-	TGTGCCAGCAGCAAAGGGGGACAGACGACCGCCTACGAGCAGTACTTC	CASSKGGQTTAYEQYF
-	TRBV14	TRBJ2-5	-	TGTGCCAGCAGCCAAGAACACCAGACCCAGTACTTC	CASSQEHQTQYF
-	TRBV5-4	TRBJ2-6	-	TGTGCCAGCAGCCCCGCGTATGGGGCCAACGTCCTGACTTTC	CASSPAYGANVLTF
few	TRBV6-5	TRBJ1-6	-	TGTGCCAGCAGTCGCCCGACACCTAATTCACCCCTCCACTTT	CASSRPTPNSPLHF
-	TRBV6-4	TRBJ2-1	TRBD2	TGTGCCAACGAACCGGGACTAGCGGCCGAACCCAATGAGCAGTTCTTC	CANEPGLAAEPNEQFF
-	TRBV4-1	TRBJ1-2	TRBD1	TGCGCCAGCAGATCCCCAGGGGGAGACTATGGCTACACCTTC	CASRSPGGDYGYTF
-	TRBV7-9	TRBJ1-3	-	TGTGCCAGCAATTCGGACAGCTCTGGAAACACCATATATTTT	CASNSDSSGNTIYF
-	TRBV5-1	TRBJ2-1	-	TGCGCCAGCAGCTTTACCTCAGGTAGCTCCTACAATGAGCAGTTCTTC	CASSFTSGSSYNEQFF
many	TRBV6-1	TRBJ2-7	TRBD2	TGTGCCAGCAGTGAAGCCCGACTAGCGAGAACATCCTACGAGCAGTACTTC	CASSEARLARTSYEQYF
-	TRBV5-1	TRBJ2-6	-	TGCGCCAGCAGCTTGGTGACGGGGGTCTCTGGGGCCAACGTCCTGACTTTC	CASSLVTGVSGANVLTF
-	TRBV5-1	TRBJ2-7	-	TGCGCCAGCAGCTTGGAGACTGGTGCTAGTGGCGAGCAGTACTTC	CASSLETGASGEQYF
-	TRBV4-2	TRBJ1-6	TRBD1	TGTGCCAGCAGCCAGGACAGGAATAATTCACCCCTCCACTTT	CASSQDRNNSPLHF
-	TRBV5-1	TRBJ2-7	-	TGCGCCAGCAGCTTTGTCGGACACATCTACGAGCAGTACTTC	CASSFVGHIYEQYF
-	TRBV6-5	TRBJ2-7	-	TGTGCCAGCAATGGGGCCAACTCCTACGAGCAGTACTTC	CASNGANSYEQYF
once	TRBV6-5	TRBJ2-1	TRBD2	TGTGCCAGCGGTACCAGCGGGGCCCGGTACAATGAGCAGTTCTTC	CASGTSGARYNEQFF
-	TRBV30	TRBJ2-1	TRBD2	TGTGCCTGGTCTAGCAGTAAAACGGGACTATCCTACAATGAGCAGTTCTTC	CAWSSSKTGLSYNEQFF
-	TRBV30	TRBJ2-7	-	TGTGCCTGGAGTTTCTACGAGCAGTACTTC	CAWSFYEQYF
once	TRBV7-8	TRBJ2-1	-	TGTGCCAGCAGCTACCCACAGGGCGGGGGCTCCTACAATGAGCAGTTCTTC	CASSYPQGGGSYNEQFF
-	TRBV28	TRBJ1-2	TRBD1	TGTGCCAGCAGTTTACCCGCGACAGGGGTAAACTATGGCTACACCTTC	CASSLPATGVNYGYTF
-	TRBV25-1	TRBJ2-1	-	TGTGCCAGCAGTCGCCCGTTGGCGGGAACCTACAATGAGCAGTTCTTC	CASSRPLAGTYNEQFF
-	TRBV11-2	TRBJ1-3	-	TGTGCCAGCAGCGGAAGGACAGTCCTCTCTGGAAACACCATATATTTT	CASSGRTVLSGNTIYF
-	TRBV6-1	TRBJ2-2	TRBD1	TGTGCCAGCATTAACAGGGGTGCCGGGGAGCTGTTTTTT	CASINRGAGELFF
-	TRBV28	TRBJ2-1	TRBD2	TGTGCCAGCAGTTTCGGGGCGGGAGGGGGGTACAATGAGCAGTTCTTC	CASSFGAGGGYNEQFF
-	TRBV7-8	TRBJ2-7	TRBD2	TGTGCCAGCGGGCTAGCGGGAGAGGGTGAGCAGTACTTC	CASGLAGEGEQYF
-	TRBV9	TRBJ1-2	-	TGTGCCAGCAGCGTAGTTGACAGCAACTATGGCTACACCTTC	CASSVVDSNYGYTF
-	TRBV29-1	TRBJ2-1	-	TGCAGCGTCCTACGGTCCTTGGCCTACAATGAGCAGTTCTTC	CSVLRSLAYNEQFF
-	TRBV28	TRBJ2-2	-	TGTGCCAGCAGTCCGACCCGGGGAAGGGGACGCGGCACCGGGGAGCTGTTTTTT	CASSPTRGRGRGTGELFF
-	TRBV27	TRBJ1-1	-	TGTGCCAGCAATAGGCGGCAGGGGATCACTGAAGCTTTCTTT	CASNRRQGITEAFF